Listed below are T cell receptor beta chains from one sample, sequenced in a study of T cell repertoires in ileal Crohn's disease. Only in-frame clones appear in the TCRdb table, and some are missing; sequencing was by immunoSEQ multiplex PCR. The data contain roughly 28,000 clones, 81% of them singletons. Sequencing was done on a sample of ileal tissue. These receptors all come from an adult with Crohn's disease. Each CDR3 is given with its conserved first and last residue. The D gene is left open where the match is weak. Part of the rows lack a size; the others show once, few, many or a class for expanded clones.

v_gene	d_gene	j_gene	abundance	CDR3aa	CDR3nt
TRBV4-3	-	TRBJ2-2	-	CASSQGQVKNTGELFF	TGCGCCAGCAGCCAAGGTCAGGTGAAGAACACCGGGGAGCTGTTTTTT
TRBV19	TRBD1	TRBJ1-6	-	CASRPVRWTGGISANSPLHF	TGTGCCAGCCGTCCGGTTAGGTGGACAGGGGGAATTTCGGCTAATTCACCCCTCCACTTT
TRBV5-6	-	TRBJ1-2	-	CASSSGLQYGYTF	TGTGCCAGCAGCTCAGGACTGCAGTATGGCTACACCTTC
TRBV7-7	-	TRBJ2-2	-	CASSYQETGELFF	TGTGCCAGCAGCTATCAAGAGACCGGGGAGCTGTTTTTT
TRBV4-3	-	TRBJ1-6	-	CASSQGGADLNSPLHF	TGCGCCAGCAGCCAAGGCGGGGCGGACCTTAATTCACCCCTCCACTTT
TRBV5-1	TRBD1	TRBJ1-1	-	CASSLDRGRGEAFF	TGCGCCAGCAGCTTGGACAGGGGAAGGGGTGAAGCTTTCTTT
TRBV4-1	-	TRBJ1-5	-	CASSQGTGIGNQPQHF	TGCGCCAGCAGCCAAGGAACAGGGATAGGGAATCAGCCCCAGCATTTT
TRBV10-3	-	TRBJ2-7	once	CAISGSGGAGYYEQYF	TGTGCCATCAGTGGTAGTGGGGGGGCCGGTTACTACGAGCAGTACTTC
TRBV5-1	-	TRBJ1-3	-	CASSQGGAGNTIYF	TGCGCCAGCAGCCAAGGAGGGGCTGGAAACACCATATATTTT
TRBV5-4	-	TRBJ2-1	medium-sized	CASSLEGGEQFF	TGTGCCAGCAGCTTGGAAGGCGGTGAGCAGTTCTTC
TRBV2	TRBD1	TRBJ1-4	-	CASSDGQGSEKLFF	TGTGCCAGCAGTGATGGACAGGGAAGCGAAAAACTGTTTTTT
TRBV4-1	TRBD1	TRBJ1-2	-	CASSQVWQGDGYGYTF	TGCGCCAGCAGCCAAGTCTGGCAGGGGGATGGTTATGGCTACACCTTC
TRBV2	-	TRBJ1-1	-	CASRIQVNTEAFF	TGTGCCAGCAGGATACAAGTGAACACTGAAGCTTTCTTT
TRBV5-4	-	TRBJ1-2	-	CASSQTGDGYTF	TGTGCCAGCAGCCAGACCGGGGATGGCTACACCTTC
TRBV4-2	-	TRBJ1-3	-	CASSQGRESGNTIYF	TGTGCCAGCAGCCAAGGGCGGGAATCTGGAAACACCATATATTTT
TRBV5-4	-	TRBJ2-1	-	CASSLDRSSYNEQFF	TGTGCCAGCAGCTTGGATCGGAGCTCCTACAATGAGCAGTTCTTC